This TCR beta chain appears in the sequencing data of a study of T cell repertoires in cytomegalovirus infection (dated by TCRdb to between 2017 and 2020). Study-level background: Alongside well-studied HLA-B-restricted epitopes, the peptide stimulations were aimed at recently identified HLA-C-restricted CMV epitopes, whose presentation resists viral immunomodulation. The HLA type of each donor mattered for the analysis, because public TCR beta signatures pointed to carriage of CMV infection along with the matching HLA type. The study at large found these results: In the ex vivo response, HLA-C-restricted CMV-specific TCR beta clonotypes were dominant, and in two of eight donors the single most frequent clonotype came from this HLA-C-restricted group. In both this cohort and an independent cohort of 352 donors, the cumulative frequency of public TCR beta family members distinguished carriers of CMV infection plus the relevant HLA type.

On this clonotype: The antigen it binds to is not known. One base away there is no much larger clone; base qualities are not given.

V loses 4 bases at its end and J loses 5 bases; junction bases beyond the gene matches: 15. From the cysteine up to the phenylalanine, the CDR3 has a length of 17 residues. This entry keeps only the CDR3 DNA: 51 bases, framed from base 1. The germline V gene supplies CDR1 LGHNT and CDR2 FRNRAP. This sample was sequenced with an Illumina HiSeq 1500. In TCRdb, the public reads were trimmed at Q25 with fastp and aligned with MiXCR, with productive beta chains retained. Every entry covers one CDR3 protein and lists the most common genes and DNA from its rows. For this sample there are approximately 600,000 distinct CDR3 sequences; under 45% appear just once. About half of the sample is in the top ten clones. The treatment or condition label corresponds to: in vitro stimulation with specific CMV peptide epitopes to enrich CMV-specific T cells.

Recombination linked TRBV12-5 to TRBJ2-5; 8 central nucleotides agree with TRBD2. Source: cultured PBMCs, taken from culture after CMV antigen stimulation. The sequence was obtained from a human donor in good health (CMV status not recorded). Some clones in this sample may be carry-over from other donors' samples. The CDR3 reads CASGSPPSRGGRETQYF. The nucleotide sequence reads as follows: TGTGCTAGTGGTTCGCCACCAAGTCGGGGGGGCAGGGAGACCCAGTACTTC.